This T cell receptor beta chain is from a study of T cell repertoires in cytomegalovirus infection. Whole-study context: Evidence of both CMV infection and a matching HLA type came from public TCR beta signatures.

The trim removed 6 bases at V and 4 bases at J, leaving 15 bases unmatched. The germline CDR1 and CDR2 sequences are WNHNN and SYGVQD (reference sequence). The CDR3 has 18 amino acids. Overall study findings and caveats: Across the ex vivo response, the dominant clonotypes were HLA-C-restricted CMV-specific TCR beta clonotypes. Accumulated public TCR beta family frequency recognized individuals carrying CMV together with the relevant HLA.

Regarding this clonotype: As yet, its antigen is unknown.

TCRdb ran MiXCR on the reads and lists one entry per CDR3 protein. The profile covers 150,000 to 180,000 distinct CDR3 sequences, with around 24% appearing a single time and approximately 9.9% taken by the ten largest. Sequences were obtained from PBMCs. V and J are TRBV10-1 and TRBJ2-3; TRBD2 matches 11 bases. This sequence originates from a human donor in good health (CMV status not recorded). Some clones in this sample may be carry-over from other donors' samples. Here the CDR3 DNA reads TGCGCCAGCAGCACCACCATCCTAACTAGCGGGAGACCAGATACGCAGTATTTT. Encoded protein: CASSTTILTSGRPDTQYF.